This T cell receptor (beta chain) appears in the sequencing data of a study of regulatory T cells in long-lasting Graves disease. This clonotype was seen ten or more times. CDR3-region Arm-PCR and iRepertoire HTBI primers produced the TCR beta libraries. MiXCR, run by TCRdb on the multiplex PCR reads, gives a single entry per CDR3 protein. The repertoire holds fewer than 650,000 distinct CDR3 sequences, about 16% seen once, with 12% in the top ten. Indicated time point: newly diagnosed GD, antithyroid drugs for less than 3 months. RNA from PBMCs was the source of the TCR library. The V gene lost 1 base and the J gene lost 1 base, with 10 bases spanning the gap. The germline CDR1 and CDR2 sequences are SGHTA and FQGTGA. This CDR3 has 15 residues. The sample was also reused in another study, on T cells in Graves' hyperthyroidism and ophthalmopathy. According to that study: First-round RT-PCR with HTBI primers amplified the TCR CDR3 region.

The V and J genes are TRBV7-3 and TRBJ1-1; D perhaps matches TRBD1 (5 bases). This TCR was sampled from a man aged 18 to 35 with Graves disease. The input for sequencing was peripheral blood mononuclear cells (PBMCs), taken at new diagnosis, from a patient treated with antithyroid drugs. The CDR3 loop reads CASSLMGGRNTEAFF. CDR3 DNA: TGTGCCAGCAGCTTAATGGGGGGAAGGAACACTGAAGCTTTCTTT.